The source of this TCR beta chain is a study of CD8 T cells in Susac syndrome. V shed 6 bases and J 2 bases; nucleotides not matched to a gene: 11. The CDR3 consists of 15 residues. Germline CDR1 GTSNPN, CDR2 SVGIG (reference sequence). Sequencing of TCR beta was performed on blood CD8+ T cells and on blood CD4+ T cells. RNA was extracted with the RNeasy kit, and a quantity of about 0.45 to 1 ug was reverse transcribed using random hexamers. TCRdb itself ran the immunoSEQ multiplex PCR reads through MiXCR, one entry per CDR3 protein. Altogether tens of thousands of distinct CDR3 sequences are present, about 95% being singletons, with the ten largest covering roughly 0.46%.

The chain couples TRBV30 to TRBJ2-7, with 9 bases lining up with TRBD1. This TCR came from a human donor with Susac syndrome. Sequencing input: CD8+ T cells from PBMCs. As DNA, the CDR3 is TGTGCCTGCTTCGTAGGACAGGGGACTACCTACGAGCAGTACTTC. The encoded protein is CACFVGQGTTYEQYF.